The clone carrying this T cell receptor beta chain occurred many times. This specimen belongs to a study of blood T cell repertoires in COVID-19. Method: immunoSEQ multiplex PCR; TCRdb's copy keeps in-frame clones and lacks some. Of 100,000 or so clones in the sample, about 77% were seen once. The CDR3 has 14 amino acids. Germline CDR1 and CDR2: DFQATT and SNEGSKA (reference sequence). V gave up 5 bases and J gave up 8 bases; unmatched junction bases: 8. The sample taken for sequencing was peripheral blood. V gene TRBV20-1 combines with J gene TRBJ2-1, with 11 bases fitting TRBD2. This TCR was recovered from a woman aged 65 to 85 with acute or convalescent COVID-19. The DNA for the CDR3 is TGCAGTGCTGGTGAGGCTAGCGGGGGGTATGAGCAGTTCTTC. As protein: CSAGEASGGYEQFF.